These T cell receptor beta chains were read from a single sample in a study of shared clonotypes between healthy human individuals. Measured with immunoSEQ multiplex PCR; TCRdb has only the in-frame clones, and not every one. The table has approximately 530,000 clones, 90% to 96% seen once. The sequencing input was naive CD4+ T cells sorted from blood. The receptors come from a woman aged 25 to 39 in good health. Each CDR3 is given with its conserved first and last residue. A D gene is named only where the DNA matches it firmly. Clone size is given for some rows only: seen once, a few or many times, or a class if the clone is expanded.

V	D	size	J	DNA	CDR3
TRBV13	-	-	TRBJ2-3	TGTGCCAGCAGCTTACAGCCTGATGTTTGGGGGGGCGCGGAAGATACGCAGTATTTT	CASSLQPDVWGGAEDTQYF
TRBV10-2	-	-	TRBJ2-7	TGCGCCAGCCGGGGGGCCGGGAGGACCTACGAGCAGTACTTC	CASRGAGRTYEQYF
TRBV6-5	-	few	TRBJ1-2	TGTGCCAGCAGTTATGAGCCTAACTATGGCTACACCTTC	CASSYEPNYGYTF
TRBV28	-	-	TRBJ2-7	TGTGCCAGCACCTGGAGGGGGTCCAGCTCCTACGAGCAGTACTTC	CASTWRGSSSYEQYF
TRBV28	-	-	TRBJ1-5	TGTGCCAGCACGGGCTCGGGGGGGCCCCAGCATTTT	CASTGSGGPQHF
TRBV27	-	-	TRBJ1-6	TGTGCCAGCAGTTTATATTCAAATTCACCCCTCCACTTT	CASSLYSNSPLHF
TRBV7-2	TRBD2	-	TRBJ2-7	TGTGCCAGCAGCTTAACTCTAGCGGGAGCCGAAGCCTACGAGCAGTACTTC	CASSLTLAGAEAYEQYF
TRBV21-1	-	once	TRBJ1-3	TGTGCCAGCAGCAGGTATAACAGCTCTGGAAACACCATATATTTT	CASSRYNSSGNTIYF
TRBV7-9	TRBD1	-	TRBJ2-6	TGTGCCAGCAGCTTAGCGGGGACAGGGCGGCCTGGGGCCAACGTCCTGACTTTC	CASSLAGTGRPGANVLTF
TRBV6-4	-	-	TRBJ1-1	TGTGCCAGCAGTGTAAGTGGCACTGAAGCTTTCTTT	CASSVSGTEAFF
TRBV6-5	-	-	TRBJ2-1	TGTGCCAGCAGTCCTGACAGGAGCTCCTACAATGAGCAGTTCTTC	CASSPDRSSYNEQFF
TRBV19	-	-	TRBJ1-5	TGTGCCAGTAGTATAGGGGCGGTCAGCAATCAGCCCCAGCATTTT	CASSIGAVSNQPQHF
TRBV4-1	-	-	TRBJ2-1	TGCGCCAGCAGCCAGGGTCCGGTACGCAGCTCCTACAATGAGCAGTTCTTC	CASSQGPVRSSYNEQFF
TRBV6-1	-	-	TRBJ2-7	TGTGCCAGCAGTGAAGCGCTTCTGCGCGACGAGCAGTACTTC	CASSEALLRDEQYF
TRBV9	TRBD2	-	TRBJ2-1	TGTGCCAGCAGCCTGGGGCTCTCTAGCGGGAGAAACAATGAGCAGTTCTTC	CASSLGLSSGRNNEQFF
TRBV4-2	-	-	TRBJ1-5	TGTGCCAGCAGCCCTAGAGGCAGAACTACCAATCAGCCCCAGCATTTT	CASSPRGRTTNQPQHF
TRBV4-1	-	-	TRBJ1-3	TGCGCCAGCAGTCAACCGAAGGACATCGGAAACACCATATATTTT	CASSQPKDIGNTIYF
TRBV5-4	TRBD1	-	TRBJ1-2	TGTGCCAGCAGCCGGGACAGGTTATTCTATGGCTACACCTTC	CASSRDRLFYGYTF
TRBV7-2	TRBD1	-	TRBJ2-5	TGTGCCAGCAGCCCCGGGACAGCGAGCGTTCAAGAGACCCAGTACTTC	CASSPGTASVQETQYF
TRBV2	-	once	TRBJ1-5	TGTGCCAGCAGTGATATAGTAAGCAATCAGCCCCAGCATTTT	CASSDIVSNQPQHF
TRBV11-3	-	-	TRBJ2-4	TGTGCCAGCAGCTTGGACGATTGGGGAAACATTCAGTACTTC	CASSLDDWGNIQYF
TRBV4-1	TRBD2	-	TRBJ2-1	TGCGCCAGCAGCCAGGTGGCCAGGAGTAGCGGGAGGAATGAGCAGTTCTTC	CASSQVARSSGRNEQFF
TRBV15	-	-	TRBJ2-7	TGTGCCACCAGCGGGGCTAACTACGAGCAGTACTTC	CATSGANYEQYF
TRBV27	TRBD2	-	TRBJ2-7	TGTGCCAGCAGAAGGACTAGCGGGAGTTCCTACGAGCAGTACTTC	CASRRTSGSSYEQYF
TRBV7-9	TRBD2	-	TRBJ2-1	TGTGCCAGCAGCTTAGATTCGGGTTGGCTAGCGGGAGATAACAATGAGCAGTTCTTC	CASSLDSGWLAGDNNEQFF
TRBV14	-	-	TRBJ2-2	TGTGCCAGCAGCCGAGGGGGAGGGCCCGGGGAGCTGTTTTTT	CASSRGGGPGELFF
TRBV7-9	-	-	TRBJ1-5	TGTGCCAGCAGCCCGGACGGGGGGCCGAATCAGCCCCAGCATTTT	CASSPDGGPNQPQHF
TRBV5-1	TRBD1	-	TRBJ1-2	TGCGCCAGCAGCCCTTACGACAGGGTGAATGGCTACACCTTC	CASSPYDRVNGYTF
TRBV5-1	-	-	TRBJ2-3	TGCGCCAGCAGCTTGGACAGGGAGGGCACAGATACGCAGTATTTT	CASSLDREGTDTQYF